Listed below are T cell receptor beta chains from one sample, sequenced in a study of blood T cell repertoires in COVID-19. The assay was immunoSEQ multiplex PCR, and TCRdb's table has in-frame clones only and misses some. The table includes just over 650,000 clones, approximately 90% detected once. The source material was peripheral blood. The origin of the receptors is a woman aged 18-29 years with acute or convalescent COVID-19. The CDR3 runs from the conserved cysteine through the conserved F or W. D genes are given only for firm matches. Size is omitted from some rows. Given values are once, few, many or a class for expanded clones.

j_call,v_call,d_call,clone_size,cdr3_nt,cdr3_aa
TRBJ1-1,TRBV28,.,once,TGTGCCAGCAGCCCGCTTTCTACGGGAGCTTTCTTT,CASSPLSTGAFF
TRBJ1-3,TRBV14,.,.,TGTGCCAGCAGCCTACAGGGTAGTTTGGTGGGAAACACCATATATTTT,CASSLQGSLVGNTIYF
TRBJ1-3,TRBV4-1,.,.,TGCGCCAGCAGCCAAGTTAGTTCGGGAAACACCATATATTTT,CASSQVSSGNTIYF
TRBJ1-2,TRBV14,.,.,TGTGCCAGCAGCCAAGATGTTGTCCCCTTTGTGAGTGGCTACACCTTC,CASSQDVVPFVSGYTF
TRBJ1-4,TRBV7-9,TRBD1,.,TGTGCCAGCAGCCAGACAGGGTCTAATGAAAAACTGTTTTTT,CASSQTGSNEKLFF
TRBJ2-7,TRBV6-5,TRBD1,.,TGTGCCAGCAGGGAGGGACAGGAGCCTGGGTACGAGCAGTACTTC,CASREGQEPGYEQYF
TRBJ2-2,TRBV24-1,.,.,TGTGCCCTTGGCGGGAACACCGGGGAGCTGTTTTTT,CALGGNTGELFF
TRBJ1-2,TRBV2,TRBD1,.,TGTGCCAGCAGGAAGGACAGGGGCTTCTATGGCTACACCTTC,CASRKDRGFYGYTF
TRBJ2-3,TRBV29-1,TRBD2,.,TGCAGCGCCTGGACCGGCGGGGTCGGGGGGGGTACGCAGTATTTT,CSAWTGGVGGGTQYF
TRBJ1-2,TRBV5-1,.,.,TGCGCCAGCAGCTTGAACCAGGGTTCCTATGGCTACACCTTC,CASSLNQGSYGYTF
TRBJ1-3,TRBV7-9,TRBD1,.,TGTGCCAGCAGTTTCCCAGGGGGCTTAGGAAACACCATATATTTT,CASSFPGGLGNTIYF
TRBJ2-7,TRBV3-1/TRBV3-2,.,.,TGTGCCAGCAGCCCGGGCTCCGGGAACGAGCAGTACTTC,CASSPGSGNEQYF
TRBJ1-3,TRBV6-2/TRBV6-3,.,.,TGTGCCAGCAGTTACCGCGCTACAGGGAAAGAACCGGGAAACACCATATATTTT,CASSYRATGKEPGNTIYF
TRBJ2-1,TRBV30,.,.,TGTGCCTGGAGTGGCCAGGGTTATGGCAATGAGCAGTTCTTC,CAWSGQGYGNEQFF
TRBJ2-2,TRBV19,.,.,TGTGCCAGTAGAGCAGGGGAACGGACCGGGGAGCTGTTTTTT,CASRAGERTGELFF
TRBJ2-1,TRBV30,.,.,TGTGCCTCCACTTTAGGCAGGGGAAGATACAATGAGCAGTTCTTC,CASTLGRGRYNEQFF
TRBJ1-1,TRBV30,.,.,TGTGCCTGGAGGCCGAGGGCCACCTACAGAGCGGCGGGGAACACTGAAGCTTTCTTT,CAWRPRATYRAAGNTEAFF
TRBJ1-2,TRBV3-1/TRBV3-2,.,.,TGTGCCAGCAGCCAACCCAAGACGGGGGTCTATGGCTACACCTTC,CASSQPKTGVYGYTF
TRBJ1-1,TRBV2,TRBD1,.,TGTGCCAGCAGTGAAGCGAGGCAGGGGGCTAAGGCTTTCTTT,CASSEARQGAKAFF
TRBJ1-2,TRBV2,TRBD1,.,TGTGCCGTGGGCGGACAGGGAAACTATGGCTACACCTTC,CAVGGQGNYGYTF
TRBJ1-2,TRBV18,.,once,TGTGCCAGCTCACTAGACAGTAATAACTATGGCTACACCTTC,CASSLDSNNYGYTF
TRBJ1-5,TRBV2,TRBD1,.,TGTGCCAGCCGGACAGGGTATCAGCCCCAGCATTTT,CASRTGYQPQHF
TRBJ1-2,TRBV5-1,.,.,TGCGCCAGCAGCTCCGGAGTCCCTAGGGGCTACACCTTC,CASSSGVPRGYTF
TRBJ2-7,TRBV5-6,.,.,TGTGCCAGCAGCTTGGCAGGATCCGACGAGCAGTACTTC,CASSLAGSDEQYF
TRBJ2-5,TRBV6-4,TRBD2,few,TGTGCCAGCAGTAGCCGGGGGGGGGACCAAGAGACCCAGTACTTC,CASSSRGGDQETQYF
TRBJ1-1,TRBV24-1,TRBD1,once,TGTGCCACCAGTGATTCGACAGGGGGCACTGAAGCTTTCTTT,CATSDSTGGTEAFF
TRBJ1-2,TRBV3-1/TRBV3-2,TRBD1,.,TGTGCCAGCAGCTCAGGACAGGGGGCGTATGGCTACACCTTC,CASSSGQGAYGYTF
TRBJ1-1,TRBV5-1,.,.,TGCGCCAGCAGCTTGGAACGAGGCCAGATGAACACTGAAGCTTTCTTT,CASSLERGQMNTEAFF
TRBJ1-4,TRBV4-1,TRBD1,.,TGCGCCAGCAGCCCGGGACAGGGCAGCGAAAAACTGTTTTTT,CASSPGQGSEKLFF
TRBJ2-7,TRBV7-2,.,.,TGTGCCAGCAGCGTCGGACAGCCAGCCACCTACGAGCAGTACTTC,CASSVGQPATYEQYF
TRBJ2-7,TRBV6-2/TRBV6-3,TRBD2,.,TGTGCCAGCAGTTATGGGGGACTAGCGGCCTACGAGCAGTACTTC,CASSYGGLAAYEQYF
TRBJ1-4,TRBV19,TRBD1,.,TGTGCCAGTAGTCCTCGGACACAGGGGTATAATGAAAAACTGTTTTTT,CASSPRTQGYNEKLFF
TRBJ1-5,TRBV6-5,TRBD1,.,TGTGCCAGCAGTTACGGGACAGGGGGCGGTCAGCCCCAGCATTTT,CASSYGTGGGQPQHF
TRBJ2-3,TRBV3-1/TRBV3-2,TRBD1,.,TGTGCCAGCAGGCTCGGACAGGGGGCCGCAGATACGCAGTATTTT,CASRLGQGAADTQYF
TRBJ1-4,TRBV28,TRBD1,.,TGTGCCTCGACAGGGGGACAGCCTAATGAAAAACTGTTTTTT,CASTGGQPNEKLFF
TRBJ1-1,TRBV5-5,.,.,TGTGCCAGCAGCTTGCGGGGTACGAACACTGAAGCTTTCTTT,CASSLRGTNTEAFF
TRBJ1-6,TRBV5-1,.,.,TGCGCCAGCAGCTTGATGCAGGGCGGGGATTCACCCCTCCACTTT,CASSLMQGGDSPLHF
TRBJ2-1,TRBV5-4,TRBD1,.,TGTGCCAGCAGGCCGGGACAGCCTTTATACAATGAGCAGTTCTTC,CASRPGQPLYNEQFF
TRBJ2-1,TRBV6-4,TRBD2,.,TGTGCCAGCAGTGAGGCGGGAGGGAGGAATGAGCAGTTCTTC,CASSEAGGRNEQFF
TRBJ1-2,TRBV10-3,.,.,TGTGCCATCAGTGAGGGTACAGGTAACTATGGCTACACCTTC,CAISEGTGNYGYTF
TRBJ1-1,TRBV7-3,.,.,TGTGCCAGCAGCTTAACAGCGAACACTGAAGCTTTCTTT,CASSLTANTEAFF
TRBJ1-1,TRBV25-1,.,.,TGTGCCAGCAGTGAAGGAGGGGCGGGTGAAGCTTTCTTT,CASSEGGAGEAFF
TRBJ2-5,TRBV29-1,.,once,TGCAGCGTGGGGGGGCCCCGGGGAGAGACCCAGTACTTC,CSVGGPRGETQYF
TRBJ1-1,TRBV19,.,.,TGTGCCAGCAGGCAAATGAACACTGAAGCTTTCTTT,CASRQMNTEAFF
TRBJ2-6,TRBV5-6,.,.,TGTGCCAGCAACCGCCCGGGACACCCGGCCTCTGGGGCCAACGTCCTGACTTTC,CASNRPGHPASGANVLTF
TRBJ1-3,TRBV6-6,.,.,TGTGCCAGCAGTTACTCGTGGTCTGCAGTTGGAAACACCATATATTTT,CASSYSWSAVGNTIYF
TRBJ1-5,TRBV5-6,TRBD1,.,TGTGCCAGCAGCTACAACCAAGGACAGGTCAATCAGCCCCAGCATTTT,CASSYNQGQVNQPQHF
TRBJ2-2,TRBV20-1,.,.,TGCAGTGCTAGTAAACTAGAGAACACCGGGGAGCTGTTTTTT,CSASKLENTGELFF
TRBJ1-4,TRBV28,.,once,TGTGCCAGCAAGACAGCCAGTAATGAAAAACTGTTTTTT,CASKTASNEKLFF
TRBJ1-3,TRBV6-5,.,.,TGTGCCAGCAGTTACCGTGGCAGCTCTGGAAACACCATATATTTT,CASSYRGSSGNTIYF
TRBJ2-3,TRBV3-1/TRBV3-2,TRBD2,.,TGTGCCAGCAGCCAAGGGCCCCGACTAGCGTTAACAGATACGCAGTATTTT,CASSQGPRLALTDTQYF
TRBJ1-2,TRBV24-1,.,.,TGTGCCACCAGTGATTTTCGGCAGGGGAACTATGGCTACACCTTC,CATSDFRQGNYGYTF
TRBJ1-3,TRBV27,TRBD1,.,TGTGCCAGCAGTCCGGGACAGGGGCTGGAGATTCACACCATATATTTT,CASSPGQGLEIHTIYF
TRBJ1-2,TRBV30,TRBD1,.,TGTGCCTGGAAGAAGGGACAGGGTGAAGCATTAGGTGGCTACACCTTC,CAWKKGQGEALGGYTF
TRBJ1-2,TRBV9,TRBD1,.,TGTGCCAGCAGCGTAGACAGGGGAATGCGGGGCTACACCTTC,CASSVDRGMRGYTF